These 16 T cell receptor beta chains share one sample of origin, sequenced in a study of molecular identifiers for immune sequencing clone quantification. Using its own MiXCR run on the PCR reads, TCRdb lists one record per CDR3 protein. The sample yields tens of thousands of distinct CDR3 sequences, roughly a fifth seen once. Sequencing was performed on naive CD8+ T cells from blood, with Jurkat cell RNA spiked in. Subset of the sample: FACS-sorted CD8+CD4-CCR7+CD45RA+ naive T cells. The receptors originated from a human donor in good health. Some libraries in this study had Jurkat cell RNA spiked in.

V usage is TRBV3-1 and J usage is TRBJ2-6; 9 nucleotides match TRBD1. V gave up 1 base and J gave up 3 bases; unmatched junction bases: 7. There are 18 residues in the CDR3. Per germline, CDR1 LGHDT and CDR2 YNNKEL (reference sequence). CDR3 region: CASSQGYRGQGGANVLTF. The DNA of the CDR3 is TGTGCCAGCAGCCAAGGTTACAGGGGGCAAGGTGGGGCCAACGTCCTGACTTTC. Variable domain in full (rest from reference TRBV3-1 and TRBJ2-6): DTAVSQTPKYLVTQMGNDKSIKCEQNLGHDTMYWYKQDSKKFLKIMFSYNNKELIINETVPNRFSPKSPDKAHLNLHINSLELGDSAVYFCASSQGYRGQGGANVLTFGAGSRLTVL.

This clonotype showed up just a few times. V is TRBV9 and J is TRBJ2-7, with D perhaps being TRBD1 or TRBD2 (5 bases each). V shed 0 bases and J shed 2 bases, with 9 bases lying between them. Looked up from germline, CDR1 is SGDLS and CDR2 is YYNGEE. CDR3 length: 14 amino acids. CDR3 nucleotide sequence: TGTGCCAGCAGCGTAGGGGGGTTTACCTACGAGCAGTACTTC. The encoded protein is CASSVGGFTYEQYF.

This clonotype was counted ten times or more. The chain is built from TRBV29-1 and TRBJ2-7, with unresolved D. With 6 bases removed from V and 3 bases from J, the gap between germline ends came to 9 bases. The CDR3 covers 11 residues. The germline CDR1 and CDR2 sequences are SQVTM and ANQGSEA. CDR3 bases: TGCAGCGTGCAAGAACTCTACGAGCAGTACTTC. It specifies CSVQELYEQYF.

This chain links TRBV9 with TRBJ2-5; 9 bases agree with TRBD1. This CDR3 has 15 amino acids. After removal of 1 base from V and 5 bases from J, the junction contained 6 bases not matched to a gene. Per the germline V gene, CDR1 is SGDLS and CDR2 is YYNGEE. The CDR3 sequence is CASSVSGQGTETQYF. The CDR3 nucleotides read TGTGCCAGCAGCGTATCGGGACAGGGCACGGAGACCCAGTACTTC.

This clonotype appeared a few times. The chain employs TRBV9 and TRBJ2-1; D is ambiguous. The CDR3 extends over 15 amino acids. CDR1 and CDR2 (germline): SGDLS, YYNGEE. With 3 bases removed from V and 0 bases from J, the gap between germline ends came to 10 bases. The CDR3 is CASSGLPSSYNEQFF. CDR3 sequence (DNA): TGTGCCAGCAGCGGTCTTCCTTCCTCCTACAATGAGCAGTTCTTC.

This chain uses TRBV30 with TRBJ2-2; 15 positions agree with TRBD2. Germline values: CDR1 GTSNPN, CDR2 SVGIG (reference sequence). The CDR3 consists of 18 residues. J was trimmed by 2 bases and V by 2 bases; bases with no gene match: 6. The CDR3 protein is CAWSSGLAGGPNTGELFF. The CDR3 DNA is TGTGCCTGGAGTTCTGGACTAGCGGGGGGGCCAAACACCGGGGAGCTGTTTTTT.

The chain couples TRBV5-8 to TRBJ1-1; TRBD1 might be the D (6 bases). Trimming left V 2 bases short and J 2 bases short, with 13 bases between. CDR3 length: 15 amino acids. The germline gives CDR1 SGHTS, CDR2 YDEGEE. The CDR3: CASSFRGTRNTEAFF. In DNA form, the CDR3 reads TGTGCCAGCAGCTTCAGGGGCACAAGAAACACTGAAGCTTTCTTT.

This sequence joins TRBV11-2 and TRBJ2-2; a possible D gene is TRBD1 (6 bases). V was cut by 5 bases and J by 6 bases, with 13 bases left in between. CDR3 size: 14 residues. Germline V gene sequence: CDR1 SGHAT, CDR2 FQNNGV. CDR3 in amino acids: CASSPRGYSGELFF. CDR3 sequence (DNA): TGTGCCAGCAGCCCCAGGGGCTATTCCGGGGAGCTGTTTTTT.

V gene TRBV13 combines with J gene TRBJ2-5; no clear D. Trimming stripped 2 bases from V and 2 bases from J, with 9 bases between. The CDR3 extends over 14 amino acids. Germline loops: CDR1 PRHDT, CDR2 FYEKMQ (reference sequence). CDR3: CASSLWQPQETQYF. The CDR3 region has the DNA TGTGCCAGCAGCTTATGGCAACCACAAGAGACCCAGTACTTC. Full variable domain (rest looked up from reference TRBV13 and TRBJ2-5): AAGVIQSPRHLIKEKRETATLKCYPIPRHDTVYWYQQGPGQDPQFLISFYEKMQSDKGSIPDRFSAQQFSDYHSELNMSSLELGDSALYFCASSLWQPQETQYFGPGTRLLVL.

Only a few counts were recorded for this clonotype. Just one base apart from a much larger clone, this may be a read error. The J gene is TRBJ1-1, the V gene TRBV6-2 or TRBV6-3; weak D call: TRBD1 (5 bases). CDR3 length: 17 amino acids. The germline CDR1 and CDR2 sequences are MNHEY and SVGEGT. CDR3 region: CAGSYKRDSLLETEAFF. The CDR3 DNA reads as TGTGCCGGCAGTTACAAAAGGGACTCCCTGCTGGAGACTGAAGCTTTCTTT.

This chain uses TRBV7-2 with TRBJ2-1; D perhaps matches TRBD2 (6 bases). Trimming stripped 5 bases from V and 1 base from J, with 12 bases between. From germline, CDR1 is SGHTA and CDR2 FQGNSA. This CDR3 has 15 residues. The chain's CDR3 is CASSPWGVSYNEQFF. CDR3 DNA sequence: TGTGCCAGCAGCCCCTGGGGGGTTTCCTACAATGAGCAGTTCTTC. The whole variable domain, remainder taken from reference TRBV7-2 and TRBJ2-1, is GAGVSQSPSNKVTEKGKDVELRCDPISGHTALYWYRQSLGQGLEFLIYFQGNSAPDKSGLPSDRFSAERTGGSVSTLTIQRTQQEDSAVYLCASSPWGVSYNEQFFGPGTRLTVL.

This clonotype was seen many times. V and J are TRBV4-1 and TRBJ2-4, with TRBD2 matching over 15 bases. The CDR3 length is 19 residues. V shed 0 bases and J 0 bases; nucleotides not matched to a gene: 3. The V gene's germline CDR1 is MGHRA and CDR2 YSYEKL. This CDR3 reads CASSQEGLAGGLAKNIQYF. The CDR3 DNA follows: TGCGCCAGCAGCCAAGAAGGACTAGCGGGGGGGCTAGCCAAAAACATTCAGTACTTC.

Many counts were recorded for this clonotype. The V and J genes are TRBV5-1 and TRBJ2-3; no reliable D call. The length of the CDR3 is 15 residues. Germline V CDR1 and CDR2: SGHRS, YFSETQ. The V and J ends lost 3 bases and 0 bases respectively, with 11 bases between them. The CDR3 spells CASSSYISSTDTQYF. The CDR3 DNA reads TGCGCCAGCAGCTCCTATATTTCTAGCACAGATACGCAGTATTTT.

Concerning this clonotype itself: This clone may be a read error of a much larger clone one base away. The chain is built from TRBV4-1 and TRBJ1-1, with unresolved D. Germline loops: CDR1 MGHRA, CDR2 YSYEKL. The CDR3 is 17 residues long. CDR3 sequence (DNA): TGCGCCAGCAGCCAACTTCCCACCGGTCAGGCGAACACTGAAGCTCTCTTT. Translated: CASSQLPTGQANTEALF.

Worth noting for this clonotype: One end of the junction fails to match germline, which may point to a read error. The chain is built from TRBV11-2 and TRBJ2-7; the D is unclear. CDR1 SGHAT and CDR2 FQNNGV come from the germline V gene. This CDR3 comprises 11 residues. The CDR3 DNA follows: TGTGCCAGCAGCCCTTCGTACGGGCAGTACTTC. Its translation is CASSPSYGQYF.

This clonotype was detected many times. V and J are TRBV7-9 and TRBJ2-3; TRBD1 agrees at 10 bases. The V gene's germline CDR1 is SEHNR and CDR2 FQNEAQ (reference sequence). This CDR3 region has 18 residues. The V segment lost 4 bases and the J segment 0 bases; nucleotides outside the gene matches: 10. CDR3 nucleotides: TGTGCCAGCAGCTCAACCACCGGGACAGGGGATAGCACAGATACGCAGTATTTT. This gives the protein CASSSTTGTGDSTDTQYF.